This T cell receptor (beta chain) originates from a study of shared clonotypes between healthy human individuals. Study information: Aged between 18 and 49, the donors were a couple of women and three men.

This clone was seen only a few times. Over several immunoSEQ plates, each subset's genomic DNA was distributed in even portions. The protocol was immunoSEQ multiplex PCR, while the TCRdb copy is restricted to in-frame clones and leaves out a portion. The data show about 2.4 million clones, over 85% seen once. Partitioning of CD4+ cells yielded a CD45RA+ naive subset and a CD45RA-negative memory subset. V was shortened by 1 base and J by 2 bases, with 12 bases between the two germline ends. This CDR3 contains 16 residues. The germline CDR1 and CDR2 sequences are SGHVS and FQNEAQ. J is TRBJ1-5 and V is TRBV7-8; the D is unclear. This receptor was taken from a young man in good health. Sequenced sample: naive CD4+ T cells sorted from blood. The sample's subset: CD45RA+ positively selected. CDR3 DNA: TGTGCCAGCAGCTTAGGCCGGGTCCAGGGCAATCAGCCCCAGCATTTT. Translated, it gives CASSLGRVQGNQPQHF.